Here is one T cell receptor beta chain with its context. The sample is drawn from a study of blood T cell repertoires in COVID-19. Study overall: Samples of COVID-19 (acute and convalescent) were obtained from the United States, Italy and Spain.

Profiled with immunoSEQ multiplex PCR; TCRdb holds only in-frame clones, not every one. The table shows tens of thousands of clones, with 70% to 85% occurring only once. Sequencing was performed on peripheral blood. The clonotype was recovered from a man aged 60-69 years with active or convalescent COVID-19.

CDR3 nucleotide sequence: TGTGCCAGCAGCCAAGATCCCCCAACTAGCGGGGGGTACGATGAGCAGTTCTTC. It specifies CASSQDPPTSGGYDEQFF. The chain couples TRBV3-1 (or the pseudogene TRBV3-2) to TRBJ2-1; 12 bases line up with TRBD2. This CDR3 region has 18 residues. J gave up 8 bases and V 0 bases, and 11 bases lay outside the gene matches. The germline CDR1 and CDR2 sequences are LGHDT and YNNKEL (reference sequence).